These 15 T cell receptor beta chains came from one sample sequenced in a study of beta chain features in type 1 diabetes. Whole-study results and caveats: Within each of all four CD4+ subsets, Type 1 diabetes patients had TCRB CDR3s that were moderately but significantly shorter.

These receptors' antigens are unknown. cDNA synthesis used the whole RNA isolate, giving expressed TCRB sequences. The table came from immunoSEQ multiplex PCR; TCRdb's copy has only in-frame clones and leaves some out. This table has hundreds of thousands of clones, 11% to 15% appearing once. The sequenced sample consisted of naive CD4+ T cells from blood. These receptors originate from a young man with type 1 diabetes.

This chain connects TRBV28 to TRBJ2-1; D not resolved. Trimming took off 11 bases at V and 6 bases at J, with 20 bases between the two ends. The CDR3 consists of 14 residues. The germline CDR1 and CDR2 sequences are MDHEN and SYDVKM. The DNA for the CDR3 is TGTGCCTCAGCACGCCGTTCTAGATTCAATGAGCAGTTCTTC. Protein sequence: CASARRSRFNEQFF.

The chain has TRBV30 and TRBJ2-2; TRBD1 might be the D (5 bases). The V gene's germline CDR1 is GTSNPN and CDR2 SVGIG (reference sequence). This CDR3 has 17 residues. V lost 2 bases and J 3 bases, leaving 19 bases between the germline ends. CDR3: CAWSTPLWAGYTGELFF. The CDR3 coding sequence is TGTGCCTGGAGTACCCCATTGTGGGCAGGGTACACCGGGGAGCTGTTTTTT.

This clone has a handful of counts. Other nucleotide sequences from this sample produce the same CDR3. V is TRBV7-2 and J is TRBJ1-1; D is unclear. The V and J ends lost 3 bases and 3 bases respectively, with 2 bases between them. Germline loops: CDR1 SGHTA, CDR2 FQGNSA. The length of the CDR3 is 11 residues. CDR3 in DNA: TGTGCCAGCAGCTTTTACACTGAAGCTTTCTTT. This codes for CASSFYTEAFF.

CDR3 coding DNA: TGCGCCAGCAGCTTGGGGGCTAATGAAAAACTGTTTTTT. This encodes CASSLGANEKLFF. The chain links TRBV5-1 to TRBJ1-4; no clear D. Trimming pared 0 bases from V and 3 bases from J, leaving 3 bases between. Germline values: CDR1 SGHRS, CDR2 YFSETQ. The CDR3 runs to 13 residues.

This clone was recorded a few times. This chain uses TRBV29-1 with TRBJ1-1; the D is unclear. V gave up 2 bases and J gave up 0 bases, with 7 bases separating them. The CDR3 is made up of 13 amino acids. The germline V gene encodes CDR1 SQVTM and CDR2 ANQGSEA. CDR3 region: CSVEYRLNTEAFF. The CDR3 DNA reads TGCAGCGTTGAATATAGGTTGAACACTGAAGCTTTCTTT.

The chain has TRBV30 and TRBJ2-1; 7 nucleotides line up with TRBD2. Germline-derived CDR1 and CDR2 are GTSNPN and SVGIG (reference sequence). V lost 3 bases and J lost 5; bases outside the gene matches: 7. The CDR3 is 14 residues long. The CDR3 is CAWSVRGTNNEQFF. In DNA form, the CDR3 reads TGTGCCTGGAGCGTCCGGGGGACTAACAATGAGCAGTTCTTC.

The chain links TRBV6-5 to TRBJ1-2, with D hard to call. This CDR3 comprises 14 residues. Trimming cost V 3 bases and J 6 bases, with 14 bases left between them. The germline gives CDR1 MNHEY, CDR2 SVGAGI. CDR3 nucleotide sequence: TGTGCCAGCAGTTATGGACCGCTCTCAGATGGCTACACCTTC. Translated: CASSYGPLSDGYTF.

V usage is TRBV7-2 and J usage is TRBJ1-1, with D unresolved. Germline V lookup: CDR1 SGHTA, CDR2 FQGNSA. This CDR3 contains 15 residues. Trimming left V 3 bases short and J 0 bases short, with 11 bases between. The CDR3 here is CASSFGHLMNTEAFF. The CDR3 DNA is TGTGCCAGCAGCTTTGGTCACCTCATGAACACTGAAGCTTTCTTT.

The CDR3 spells CASSLGDRGYEQYF. In DNA form, the CDR3 reads TGCGCCAGCAGCTTAGGAGACAGGGGCTACGAGCAGTACTTC. The chain couples TRBV5-1 to TRBJ2-7; 8 bases map to TRBD1. With 2 bases clipped from V and 3 bases from J, the junction kept 4 bases outside the gene matches. CDR3 length equals 14 residues. Germline-derived CDR1 and CDR2 are SGHRS and YFSETQ.

The rearrangement links TRBV7-9 to TRBJ2-7, with TRBD1 matching over 8 bases. Germline V CDR1 and CDR2: SEHNR, FQNEAQ (reference sequence). The ends lost 2 bases at V and 4 bases at J; junction bases unmatched: 7. The CDR3 spans 15 residues. DNA for the CDR3: TGTGCCAGCAGCTTACAGCAGGGGGCGTCGTACGAGCAGTACTTC. Amino acids: CASSLQQGASYEQYF. The variable domain in full, with the rest retrieved from reference TRBV7-9 and TRBJ2-7, is DTGVSQNPRHKITKRGQNVTFRCDPISEHNRLYWYRQTLGQGPEFLTYFQNEAQLEKSRLLSDRFSAERPKGSFSTLEIQRTEQGDSAMYLCASSLQQGASYEQYFGPGTRLTVT.

Only a few counts were recorded for this clone. Within the sample, other DNA sequences also encode this same CDR3. The chain employs TRBV9 and TRBJ2-3; a weak D match, TRBD1 (6 bases). This CDR3 is 14 amino acids long. The germline gives CDR1 SGDLS, CDR2 YYNGEE. Trimming left V 0 bases short and J 4 bases short, with 9 bases between. CDR3 amino acids: CASSVAGGPDTQYF. The CDR3 DNA is TGTGCCAGCAGCGTAGCTGGGGGCCCAGATACGCAGTATTTT.

The gene calls are TRBV29-1 and TRBJ1-2, with D tentatively TRBD1 (6 bases). The germline V gene encodes CDR1 SQVTM and CDR2 ANQGSEA. V dropped 6 bases and J dropped 5 bases, with 16 bases sitting between them. CDR3 length: 13 residues. CDR3: CSVPPGATYGYTF. CDR3 DNA sequence: TGCAGCGTCCCTCCAGGGGCGACTTATGGCTACACCTTC. Variable domain in full (rest from reference TRBV29-1 and TRBJ1-2): SAVISQKPSRDICQRGTSLTIQCQVDSQVTMMFWYRQQPGQSLTLIATANQGSEATYESGFVIDKFPISRPNLTFSTLTVSNMSPEDSSIYLCSVPPGATYGYTFGSGTRLTVV.

In this sample, this clone turned up a few times. The V gene is TRBV25-1, the J gene TRBJ2-5, with 7 bases matching TRBD2. V dropped 2 bases and J dropped 5; count of bases not matched to a gene: 11. CDR3 length equals 16 residues. In germline, CDR1 is MGHDK, CDR2 SYGVNS. CDR3 bases: TGTGCCAGCAGTGAACTCGGCGGGAGTCTGGGGGAGACCCAGTACTTC. Translated, it gives CASSELGGSLGETQYF.

In its sample, this clone was seen a few times. V and J are TRBV4-2 and TRBJ2-7, with a tentative D call TRBD2 (7 bases). Germline loops: CDR1 LGHNA, CDR2 YNFKEQ. This CDR3 contains 16 residues. Trimming took 0 bases from V and 3 from J, leaving 15 bases between them. The CDR3 sequence is CASSQDSGGAVYEQYF. The CDR3 nucleotides read TGTGCCAGCAGCCAAGATTCTGGGGGGGCGGTCTACGAGCAGTACTTC.

This chain connects TRBV30 to TRBJ1-5; no reliable D call. There are 15 residues in the CDR3. Germline lookup yields CDR1 GTSNPN and CDR2 SVGIG (reference sequence). V was cut by 3 bases and J by 2 bases, with 14 bases left in between. CDR3 nucleotides: TGTGCCTGGAGCCTGGTGACCTCGGGCAATCAGCCCCAGCATTTT. Its translation is CAWSLVTSGNQPQHF.